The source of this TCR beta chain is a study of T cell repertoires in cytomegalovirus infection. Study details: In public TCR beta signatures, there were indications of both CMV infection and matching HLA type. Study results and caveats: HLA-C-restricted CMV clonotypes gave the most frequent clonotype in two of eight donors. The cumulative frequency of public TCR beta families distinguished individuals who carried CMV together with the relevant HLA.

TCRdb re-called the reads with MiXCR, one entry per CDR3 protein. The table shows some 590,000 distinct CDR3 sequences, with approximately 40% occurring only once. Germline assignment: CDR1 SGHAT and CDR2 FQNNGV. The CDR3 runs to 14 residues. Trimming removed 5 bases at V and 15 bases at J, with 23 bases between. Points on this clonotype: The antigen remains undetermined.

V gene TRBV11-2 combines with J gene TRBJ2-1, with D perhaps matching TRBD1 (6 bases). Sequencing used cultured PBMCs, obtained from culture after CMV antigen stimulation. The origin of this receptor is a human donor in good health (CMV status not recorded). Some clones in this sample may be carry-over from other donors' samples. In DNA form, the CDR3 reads TGTGCCAGCAGCACTCCCCAACAGGGTGGGCGTGCGTTCTTC. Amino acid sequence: CASSTPQQGGRAFF.